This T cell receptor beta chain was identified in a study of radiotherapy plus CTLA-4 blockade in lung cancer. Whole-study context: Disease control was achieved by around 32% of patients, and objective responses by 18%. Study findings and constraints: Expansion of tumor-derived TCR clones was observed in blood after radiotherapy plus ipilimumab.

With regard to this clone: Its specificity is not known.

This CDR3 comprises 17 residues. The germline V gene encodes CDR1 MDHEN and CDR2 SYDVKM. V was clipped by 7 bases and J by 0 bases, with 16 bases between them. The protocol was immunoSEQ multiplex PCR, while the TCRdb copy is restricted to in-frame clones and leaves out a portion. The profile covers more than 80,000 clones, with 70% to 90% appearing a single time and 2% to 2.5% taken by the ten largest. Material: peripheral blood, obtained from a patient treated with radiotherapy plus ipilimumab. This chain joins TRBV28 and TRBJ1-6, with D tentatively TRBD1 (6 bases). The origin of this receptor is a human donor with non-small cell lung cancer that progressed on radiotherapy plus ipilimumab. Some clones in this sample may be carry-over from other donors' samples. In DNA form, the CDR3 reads TGTGCCAGCACCCCGTCAGGGGTTAGCTCCTATAATTCACCCCTCCACTTT. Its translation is CASTPSGVSSYNSPLHF.